This entry is about one T cell receptor (beta chain). Its antigen is currently not known. Nothing much larger sits one base from this clone, and base qualities are not available. Genomic DNA was isolated using the Qiagen DNeasy kit from unsorted PBMCs as well as from negatively selected CD4+ and CD8+ fractions. TCR beta CDR3 regions were subjected to amplification by immunoSEQ multiplex PCR with primers that anneal to V and J segments. A synthetic immune receptor repertoire was used to minimize amplification bias, and any remaining bias was removed computationally after sequencing. The source study handled its data this way. Repertoire diversity was quantified as the Shannon entropy index using custom Python scripts. Unsorted, CD4+ and CD8+ repertoires were analyzed separately, except for combined analyses in which CD4+ and CD8+ sequences were merged in silico. Clonal expansion was defined as a frequency increase of at least 2-fold after treatment compared with C1D1, and clones undetected at baseline were assigned a pseudocount of 0.5. Singleton clones were defined as clones with 0 or 1 copy at C1D1, and non-singleton clones were defined as clones with 2 or more copies. By matching protein sequences in sorted samples from the same patient, clones expanded in unsorted samples were annotated as CD4+, CD8+ or unknown. Wilcoxon tests were applied to paired samples to test diversity changes from C1D1 to C4D1. TCRdb took this table from immuneACCESS and kept in-frame rearrangements with V and J called. Such tables lack part of the clones; where checked against another copy, unresolved V genes explain under half of the gap, and the rest is unexplained. V, J and clone size are those of that table, while D and trimming were read from the DNA. Present in this sample are several thousand clones, around 66% of which were seen just once. About 10% of the sample lies in the top ten.

Taken from cysteine to phenylalanine, the CDR3 has 19 residues. Only the CDR3 region is kept as DNA, spanning 57 bases read in frame from base 1. V trim: 0 bases; J trim: 1 base; unmatched bases: 8. CDR1 and CDR2 (LGHNA, YNFKEQ) derive from the germline V gene. Interpreted using the paper, the time point label stands for: cycle 2 day 1 (C2D1) of nivolumab. Every trial patient had relapsed after autologous stem cell transplantation, and cohorts A, B and C differed in prior brentuximab vedotin exposure. The trial cohort was composed of 55 to 65 patients with relapsed/refractory classical Hodgkin lymphoma, for whom complete response, partial response or progressive disease was recorded as best overall response. Trial patients were treated with single-agent nivolumab in the multi-cohort phase II CheckMate 205 trial. Best overall response was determined by an independent review committee according to the 2007 International Working Group response criteria. Trial PBMCs were collected immediately before nivolumab initiation (C1D1) and during therapy at cycle 2 day 1 and cycle 4 day 1. Peripheral blood was collected in 8 mL Vacutainer Cell Preparation Tubes, from which PBMCs were isolated by centrifugation and then cryopreserved.

This entry belongs to a study of PD-1 blockade in classical Hodgkin lymphoma (dated by TCRdb to 2018 to 2020). Turning to the overall study: Nivolumab dosing was 3 mg/kg intravenously every 2 weeks, continuing until either disease progression or unacceptable toxicity. To define a peripheral blood immune signature of response to PD-1 blockade in classical Hodgkin lymphoma, the study combined TCR beta sequencing with CyTOF. Beyond this particular receptor, the publication reports: Baseline TCR diversity was reported to be lower in newly diagnosed patients than in healthy donors and to be lower still in relapsed/refractory patients. Among trial patients, those achieving complete response had baseline diversity similar to that of newly diagnosed patients, while diversity was significantly lower in partial responders and progressors. By C4D1, a significant rise was seen in CD4+ TCR diversity but not in CD8+ TCR diversity (p=0.0027 vs p=0.16), and the rise was most apparent among complete responders (p=0.02). Patients starting nivolumab less than 1 year after ASCT had lower diversity and were excluded from later analyses to avoid confounding by immune reconstitution. The study was limited to a single clinical trial cohort, and causes of repertoire differences, possibly disease activity or prior therapy, remained undefined.

The TCR comes from a human donor with classical Hodgkin lymphoma. This chain joins TRBV4-2 to TRBJ2-2, and 10 bases in between align with TRBD2. This material consisted of peripheral blood mononuclear cells (PBMCs), taken before the second cycle of nivolumab. The sequence in DNA is TGTGCCAGCAGCCAAGAGCCTGCTAGCGGGAGACAGAACACCGGGGAGCTGTTTTTT. This translates into CASSQEPASGRQNTGELFF.